This TCR beta chain was obtained from a study of blood T cell repertoires in COVID-19. With 6 bases removed from V and 5 bases from J, the gap between germline ends came to 11 bases. In germline, CDR1 is SGHTA, CDR2 FQGNSA. The CDR3 sequence is 14 residues long. The method was immunoSEQ multiplex PCR; TCRdb's version includes in-frame clones alone and lacks a portion of them. Among roughly 360,000 clones, approximately 90% were seen once, and the ten largest hold 0.95% to 1%. The sequenced sample was PBMCs or T cells enriched from blood (not recorded which). The V gene is TRBV7-2, the J gene TRBJ1-6, with D maybe TRBD1 (5 bases). This clonotype was obtained from a woman under 40 with acute COVID-19. DNA for the CDR3: TGTGCCAGCAGGCCCAGGGTGGATAATTCACCCCTCCACTTT. It encodes CASRPRVDNSPLHF.